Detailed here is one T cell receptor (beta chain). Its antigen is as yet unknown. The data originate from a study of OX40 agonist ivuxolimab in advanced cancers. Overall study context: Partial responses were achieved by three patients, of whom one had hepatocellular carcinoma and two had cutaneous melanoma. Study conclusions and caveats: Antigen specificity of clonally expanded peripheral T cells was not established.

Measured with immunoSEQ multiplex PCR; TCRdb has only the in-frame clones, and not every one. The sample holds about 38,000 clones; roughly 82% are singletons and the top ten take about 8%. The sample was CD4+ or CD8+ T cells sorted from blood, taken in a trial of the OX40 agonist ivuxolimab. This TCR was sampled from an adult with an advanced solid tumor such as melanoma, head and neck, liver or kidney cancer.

The CDR3 DNA reads TGTGCCAGCAGCCCACCAGGGTGGGGAGCTTTCTTT. Its translation is CASSPPGWGAFF. The rearrangement links TRBV7-8 to TRBJ1-1; possible D gene TRBD1, 5 bases. The CDR3 length is 12 residues. CDR1 is SGHVS and CDR2 is FQNEAQ in the germline V gene. The V end lost 5 bases, the J end lost 10 bases, and 14 bases lay between the germline ends.